This entry is about one T cell receptor (beta chain). Antigen unknown. A junction end diverges from the germline sequence, so it may reflect a read error. The data stem from a study of Ad26.COV2.S vaccination and SARS-CoV-2 variants. Sequenced by immunoSEQ multiplex PCR; TCRdb stores in-frame clones only, minus some. The repertoire holds some 180,000 clones, with 87% as singletons. The germline gives CDR1 SGHVS, CDR2 FQNEAQ. CDR3 length: 16 amino acids. General study results and limits: Total T cell responses may have been underestimated by the TCR breadth and depth analyses. Vaccine recipients posted higher spike-specific TCR breadth than their placebo counterparts.

This specimen was peripheral blood, taken after recovery from COVID-19. The chain employs TRBV7-8 and TRBJ2-7, with TRBD2 matching over 10 bases. The source is a human donor who had recovered from COVID-19. The CDR3 spells CASSSRVAGGGVLRHF. CDR3 DNA: TGTGCCAGCAGCTCCCGGGTAGCGGGGGGCGGGGTATTAAGGCACTTC.